This is a list of T cell receptor beta chains from one sample in a study of T cell repertoires in cytomegalovirus infection. These receptors have no known antigen. MiXCR, run by TCRdb on the reads, gives a single entry per CDR3 protein. The sample includes hundreds of thousands of distinct CDR3 sequences, around a third of them seen just once. The input for sequencing was cultured PBMCs, taken from culture after CMV antigen stimulation. All receptors come from a human donor in good health (CMV status not recorded). Some clones in this sample may be carry-over from other donors' samples. Both conserved end residues are part of each CDR3. D genes are given only for firm matches. Clone size is shown for a subset of rows, as once, few, many or a class of expanded clone.

cdr3_aa cdr3_nt clone_size j_call d_call v_call
CASSFTTLGDYEQYF TGTGCCAGCAGCTTCACTACGTTAGGGGATTACGAGCAGTACTTC NA TRBJ2-7 NA TRBV11-2
CASSSASPNEQFF TGTGCCAGCAGTTCAGCCTCGCCCAATGAGCAGTTCTTC few TRBJ2-1 NA TRBV12-3/TRBV12-4
CAWSVYQKGGPQHF TGTGCCTGGAGTGTGTACCAAAAGGGAGGCCCCCAGCATTTT NA TRBJ1-5 NA TRBV30
CASRTSGGSNTGELFF TGTGCCAGCAGGACTAGCGGGGGGTCTAACACCGGGGAGCTGTTTTTT NA TRBJ2-2 TRBD2 TRBV2
CASSSGTSGRANEQFF TGTGCCAGCAGCTCCGGGACTAGCGGGAGGGCCAATGAGCAGTTCTTC NA TRBJ2-1 TRBD2 TRBV7-9
CASSEKGFQGTEAFF TGTGCCAGCAGTGAAAAGGGTTTTCAGGGGACCGAAGCTTTCTTT NA TRBJ1-1 NA TRBV6-1
CASSLQTGGTDTQYF TGTGCCAGCAGCCTTCAAACAGGGGGCACAGATACGCAGTATTTT many TRBJ2-3 TRBD1 TRBV7-2
CASSGGTTRETQYF TGTGCCAGCAGTGGGGGGACTACCAGAGAGACCCAGTACTTC NA TRBJ2-5 TRBD2 TRBV27
CASRLNGGGKPHEQFF TGTGCCAGCAGACTAAACGGGGGGGGGAAGCCCCATGAGCAGTTCTTC few TRBJ2-1 TRBD2 TRBV7-2
CASSFDKSQPQHF TGTGCCAGCAGCTTTGATAAGAGCCAGCCCCAGCATTTT many TRBJ1-5 NA TRBV7-2
CSATRGPLSEAFF TGCAGTGCTACTCGGGGCCCTTTATCCGAAGCTTTCTTT few TRBJ1-1 NA TRBV20-1
CASSLVGGDNQPQHF TGCGCCAGCAGCCTTGTTGGGGGAGACAATCAGCCCCAGCATTTT NA TRBJ1-5 NA TRBV5-1
CASSPAPTNTGELFF TGTGCCAGCAGTCCGGCCCCCACGAACACCGGGGAGCTGTTTTTT many TRBJ2-2 NA TRBV7-2
CSARDGLNYGYTF TGCAGTGCTAGAGATGGGCTGAACTATGGCTACACCTTC NA TRBJ1-2 NA TRBV20-1
CASSFSPGGKDIQYF TGTGCCAGTAGTTTCTCGCCAGGGGGCAAGGACATTCAGTACTTC NA TRBJ2-4 TRBD1 TRBV19
CASSQDGRGGQPQHF TGCGCCAGCAGCCAAGATGGACGGGGTGGGCAGCCCCAGCATTTT NA TRBJ1-5 NA TRBV4-1
CASSSGQRKQETQYF TGTGCCAGCAGCTCAGGACAGCGAAAACAAGAGACCCAGTACTTC few TRBJ2-5 NA TRBV7-6
CASSYRPRATGELFF TGTGCCAGCAGTTACCGTCCCAGGGCGACCGGGGAGCTGTTTTTT NA TRBJ2-2 NA TRBV6-5
CASSQDRGFGASTDTQYF TGTGCCAGCAGTCAAGACAGGGGGTTCGGGGCTAGCACAGATACGCAGTATTTT NA TRBJ2-3 TRBD1 TRBV12-3/TRBV12-4
CASRRGLTGELFF TGTGCCAGTAGGAGGGGGCTCACCGGGGAGCTGTTTTTT few TRBJ2-2 TRBD1 TRBV19
CASSVTTTGELFF TGTGCCAGCAGCGTGACCACAACCGGGGAGCTGTTTTTT few TRBJ2-2 NA TRBV7-2
CASSLRANNEQFF TGTGCCAGCAGCCTTCGGGCCAACAATGAGCAGTTCTTC few TRBJ2-1 NA TRBV12-3/TRBV12-4
CASSMGQQETQYF TGTGCCAGCAGCATGGGACAGCAAGAGACCCAGTACTTC few TRBJ2-5 TRBD1 TRBV7-6
CASSLGGNSETQYF TGTGCCAGCAGCTTAGGGGGGAATTCGGAGACCCAGTACTTC NA TRBJ2-5 NA TRBV7-8
CASSQEQGDTEAFF TGTGCCAGCAGCCAAGAACAGGGGGACACTGAAGCTTTCTTT NA TRBJ1-1 TRBD1 TRBV4-1
CASTRVYNEQFF TGTGCCAGCACCCGGGTCTACAATGAGCAGTTCTTC NA TRBJ2-1 NA TRBV28
CSALDTENTGELFF TGCAGTGCCCTTGACACCGAAAACACCGGGGAGCTGTTTTTT NA TRBJ2-2 NA TRBV20-1
CASSIAGATNTGELFF TGTGCCAGCTCCATAGCGGGAGCTACCAACACCGGGGAGCTGTTTTTT NA TRBJ2-2 TRBD2 TRBV6-2/TRBV6-3
CASSYTVGTGELFF TGTGCCAGCAGTTACACAGTGGGCACCGGGGAGCTGTTTTTT NA TRBJ2-2 NA TRBV6-6
CASSPAAGSYNEQFF TGTGCCAGCAGCCCCGCAGCGGGTTCGTACAATGAGCAGTTCTTC few TRBJ2-1 NA TRBV7-2
CSASRGSVYNEQFF TGCAGTGCTAGCCGCGGGAGCGTCTACAATGAGCAGTTCTTC NA TRBJ2-1 TRBD2 TRBV20-1
CASSGYSNQPQHF TGTGCCAGCAGTGGATATAGCAATCAGCCCCAGCATTTT many TRBJ1-5 NA TRBV2
CASRRINQPQHF TGTGCCAGCCGACGGATCAATCAGCCCCAGCATTTT few TRBJ1-5 NA TRBV19
CASSLGVRAGETQYF TGTGCCAGCAGCTTAGGGGTCAGGGCGGGAGAGACCCAGTACTTC NA TRBJ2-5 NA TRBV11-3
CASSLSRGGDYGYTF TGTGCCAGCAGCTTGTCCCGGGGGGGGGACTATGGCTACACCTTC many TRBJ1-2 NA TRBV7-2
CASSNVGFSSYEQYF TGTGCCAGCAGTAACGTGGGGTTCAGCTCCTACGAGCAGTACTTC many TRBJ2-7 NA TRBV12-3/TRBV12-4
CASSSSSGLRNEQFF TGTGCCAGCAGCTCCTCATCCGGGCTACGCAATGAGCAGTTCTTC few TRBJ2-1 NA TRBV7-6
CASSFIVSSPLHF TGTGCCAGCAGCTTTATTGTTAGTTCACCCCTCCACTTT NA TRBJ1-6 NA TRBV7-9
CASSFRSGEQYF TGTGCCAGCAGCTTTAGATCGGGCGAGCAGTACTTC NA TRBJ2-7 NA TRBV7-2
CASSPNSYTSTDTQYF TGTGCCAGCAGCCCCAACTCCTACACTAGCACAGATACGCAGTATTTT NA TRBJ2-3 NA TRBV7-6
CATRRADSLEAFF TGTGCCACCCGGCGGGCAGATTCCCTTGAAGCTTTCTTT few TRBJ1-1 NA TRBV7-6